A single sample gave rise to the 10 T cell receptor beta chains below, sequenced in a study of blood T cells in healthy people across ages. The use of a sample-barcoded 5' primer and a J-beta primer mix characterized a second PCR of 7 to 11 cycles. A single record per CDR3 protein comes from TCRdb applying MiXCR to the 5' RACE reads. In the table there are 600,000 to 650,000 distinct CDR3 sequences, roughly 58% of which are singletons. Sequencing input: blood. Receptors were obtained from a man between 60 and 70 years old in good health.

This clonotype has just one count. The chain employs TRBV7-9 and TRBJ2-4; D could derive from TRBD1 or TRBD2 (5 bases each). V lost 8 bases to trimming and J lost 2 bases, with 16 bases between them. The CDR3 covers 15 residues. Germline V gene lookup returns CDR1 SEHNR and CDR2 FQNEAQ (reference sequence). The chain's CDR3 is CASERWGSSKNIQYF. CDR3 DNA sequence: TGTGCCAGCGAAAGGTGGGGGAGTTCCAAAAACATTCAGTACTTC.

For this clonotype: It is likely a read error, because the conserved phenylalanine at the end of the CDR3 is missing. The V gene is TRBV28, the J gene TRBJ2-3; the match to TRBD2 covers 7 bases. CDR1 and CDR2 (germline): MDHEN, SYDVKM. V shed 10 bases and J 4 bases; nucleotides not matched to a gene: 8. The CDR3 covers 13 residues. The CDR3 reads CATGLGASDTQYS. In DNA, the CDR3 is TGTGCCACCGGACTAGGGGCTTCAGATACGCAGTATTCT.

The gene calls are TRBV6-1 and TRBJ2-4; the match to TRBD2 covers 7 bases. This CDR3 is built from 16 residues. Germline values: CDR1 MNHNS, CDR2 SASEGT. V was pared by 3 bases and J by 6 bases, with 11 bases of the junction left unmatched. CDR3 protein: CASSDKSGTTGNIQYF. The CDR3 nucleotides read TGTGCCAGCAGTGACAAGTCCGGGACTACAGGAAACATTCAGTACTTC.

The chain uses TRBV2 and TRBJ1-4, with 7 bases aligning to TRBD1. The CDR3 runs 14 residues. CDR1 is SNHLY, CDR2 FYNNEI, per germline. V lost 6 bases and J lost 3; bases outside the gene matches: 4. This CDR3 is CASRGGPANEKLFF. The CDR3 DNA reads TGTGCCAGCAGAGGGGGCCCGGCTAATGAAAAACTGTTTTTT.

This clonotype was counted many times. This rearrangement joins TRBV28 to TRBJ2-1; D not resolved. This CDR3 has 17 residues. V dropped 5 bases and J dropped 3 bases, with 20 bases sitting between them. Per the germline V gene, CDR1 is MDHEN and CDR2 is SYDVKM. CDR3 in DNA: TGTGCCAGCAGTACCGCACAGAGCCCTAGGGACTACAATGAGCAGTTCTTC. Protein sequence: CASSTAQSPRDYNEQFF.

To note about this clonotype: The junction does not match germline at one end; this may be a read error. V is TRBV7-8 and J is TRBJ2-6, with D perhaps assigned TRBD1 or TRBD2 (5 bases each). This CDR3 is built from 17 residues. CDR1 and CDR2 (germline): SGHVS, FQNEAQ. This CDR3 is CASSRWGSSSGANVPTF. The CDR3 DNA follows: TGTGCCAGCAGCCGATGGGGGAGTAGCTCTGGGGCCAACGTCCCGACTTTC.

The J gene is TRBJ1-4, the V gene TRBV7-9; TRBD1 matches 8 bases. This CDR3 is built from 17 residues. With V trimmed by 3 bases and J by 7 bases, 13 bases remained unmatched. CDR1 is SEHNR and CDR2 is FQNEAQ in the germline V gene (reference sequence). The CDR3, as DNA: TGTGCCAGCAGCTTCCGGGCAGGGGGCCCGCCGGGTGAAAAACTGTTTTTT. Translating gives CASSFRAGGPPGEKLFF.

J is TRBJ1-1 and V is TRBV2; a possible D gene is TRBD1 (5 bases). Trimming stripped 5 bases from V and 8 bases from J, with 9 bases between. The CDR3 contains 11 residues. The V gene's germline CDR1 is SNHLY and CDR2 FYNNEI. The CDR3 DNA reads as TGTGCCAGCAGTACCTGGACAGAAGCTTTCTTT. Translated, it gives CASSTWTEAFF.

The CDR3 spells CASSYVVAGGSGANVLTF. DNA of the CDR3: TGTGCCAGCAGTTACGTTGTAGCGGGGGGCTCTGGGGCCAACGTCCTGACTTTC. The V gene is TRBV6-5, the J gene TRBJ2-6; 10 positions match TRBD2. V gave up 2 bases and J gave up 0 bases; unmatched junction bases: 4. The CDR3 consists of 18 residues. Germline CDR1 and CDR2: MNHEY and SVGAGI.

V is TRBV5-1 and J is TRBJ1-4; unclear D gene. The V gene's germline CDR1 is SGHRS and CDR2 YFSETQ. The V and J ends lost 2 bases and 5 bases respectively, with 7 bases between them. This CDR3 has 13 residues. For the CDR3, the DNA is TGCGCCAGCAGCTTAGAACAGAATGAAAAACTGTTTTTT. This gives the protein CASSLEQNEKLFF.